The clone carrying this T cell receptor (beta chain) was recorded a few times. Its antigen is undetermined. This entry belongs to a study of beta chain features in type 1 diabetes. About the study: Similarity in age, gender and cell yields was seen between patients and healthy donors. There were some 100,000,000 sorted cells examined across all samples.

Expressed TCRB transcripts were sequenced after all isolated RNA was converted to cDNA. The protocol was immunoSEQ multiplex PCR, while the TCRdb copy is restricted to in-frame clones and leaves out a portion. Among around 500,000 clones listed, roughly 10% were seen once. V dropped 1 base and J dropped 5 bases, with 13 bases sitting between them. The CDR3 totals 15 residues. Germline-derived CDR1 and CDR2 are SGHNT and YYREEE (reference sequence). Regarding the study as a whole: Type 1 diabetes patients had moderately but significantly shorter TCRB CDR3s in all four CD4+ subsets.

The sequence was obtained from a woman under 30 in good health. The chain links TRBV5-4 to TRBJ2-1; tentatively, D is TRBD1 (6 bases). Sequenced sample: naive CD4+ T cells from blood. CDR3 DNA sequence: TGTGCCAGCAGCTTGCTACAGAGGGGGAACAATGAGCAGTTCTTC. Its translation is CASSLLQRGNNEQFF.